The 23 T cell receptor beta chains below were found in one sample sequenced in a study of radiation and T cells in renal cell carcinoma. Time point: blood 2 weeks post-SBRT. Treatment meaning: 15 Gy SBRT to primary tumor, nephrectomy 4 weeks later. Generated by immunoSEQ multiplex PCR, the TCRdb table keeps only in-frame clones and is missing some. The repertoire consists of roughly 150,000 clones, with roughly 86% occurring once and the leading ten covering 10% to 15%. Source: blood, taken from a patient whose treatment included radiotherapy and nephrectomy. These receptors all stem from a woman aged 45-65 years with renal cell carcinoma.

The rearrangement links TRBV7-2 to TRBJ2-6; D unclear. The V gene's germline CDR1 is SGHTA and CDR2 FQGNSA. Deletions cut 1 base from V and 0 bases from J, with 10 bases between. The CDR3 length is 17 residues. The CDR3 DNA reads as TGTGCCAGCAGCTTAGAGTCCGCCTACTCTGGGGCCAACGTCCTGACTTTC. Its translation: CASSLESAYSGANVLTF.

There are a few counts of this clone. The chain combines TRBV5-1 with TRBJ1-1, with a tentative D call TRBD1 (6 bases). The CDR3 is 15 amino acids. Between the trimmed V and J ends, which lost 3 bases and 5 bases, there was a span of 17 bases. From germline, CDR1 is SGHRS and CDR2 YFSETQ. The CDR3 reads CASSSGQSIGTEAFF. The CDR3, as DNA: TGCGCCAGCAGCTCTGGACAGTCGATAGGAACTGAAGCTTTCTTT.

About this clone: Different DNA sequences within this sample yield the same CDR3. V is TRBV7-2 and J is TRBJ2-5; TRBD2 matches at 14 bases. The ends lost 5 bases at V and 5 bases at J; junction bases unmatched: 7. CDR1 is SGHTA, CDR2 FQGNSA, per germline. CDR3 length: 16 amino acids. The chain's CDR3 is CASSRGLAGGRETQYF. The CDR3 nucleotides read TGTGCCAGCAGCCGTGGACTAGCGGGGGGTCGGGAGACCCAGTACTTC. The entire variable domain, with the rest obtained from reference TRBV7-2 and TRBJ2-5, is as follows: GAGVSQSPSNKVTEKGKDVELRCDPISGHTALYWYRQSLGQGLEFLIYFQGNSAPDKSGLPSDRFSAERTGGSVSTLTIQRTQQEDSAVYLCASSRGLAGGRETQYFGPGTRLLVL.

The J gene is TRBJ1-1, the V gene TRBV6-5; the D is unclear. This CDR3 comprises 13 residues. The germline gives CDR1 MNHEY, CDR2 SVGAGI. V was cut by 0 bases and J by 8 bases, with 10 bases left in between. CDR3 amino acids: CASSYSRSEEAFF. CDR3 nucleotide sequence: TGTGCCAGCAGTTACTCGAGAAGTGAAGAAGCTTTCTTT.

This clone was seen just once. CDR3 sequence reads: CASSLAGQGYGYTF. Here the CDR3 DNA reads TGTGCCAGCAGCTTAGCGGGTCAGGGCTATGGCTACACCTTC. The rearrangement uses TRBV7-8 and TRBJ1-2; D is perhaps TRBD1 (5 bases). Trimming removed 0 bases at V and 4 bases at J, with 9 bases between. This CDR3 is built from 14 residues. Germline V CDR1 and CDR2: SGHVS, FQNEAQ. Variable domain in full (rest from reference TRBV7-8 and TRBJ1-2): GAGVSQSPRYKVAKRGQDVALRCDPISGHVSLFWYQQALGQGPEFLTYFQNEAQLDKSGLPSDRFFAERPEGSVSTLKIQRTQQEDSAVYLCASSLAGQGYGYTFGSGTRLTVV.

CDR3 DNA sequence: TGTGCCAGCAGGAAGGGACAGATGAACACTGAAGCTTTCTTT. Translating gives CASRKGQMNTEAFF. The chain joins TRBV9 to TRBJ1-1; TRBD1 agrees at 7 bases. CDR3 length: 14 amino acids. Trimming at V came to 5 bases and at J to 0 bases, leaving 4 bases not matched to a gene. From germline, CDR1 is SGDLS and CDR2 YYNGEE.

V and J are TRBV11-3 and TRBJ2-3, with 7 bases fitting TRBD1. CDR1 is SGHNT and CDR2 is YENEEA in the germline V gene. The CDR3 totals 17 residues. The J segment lost 1 base and the V segment lost 1 base, leaving 8 bases of the junction unmatched. Here the CDR3 reads CASSLGSGTGGTDTQYF. As DNA, the CDR3 is TGTGCCAGCAGCTTAGGATCGGGCACAGGGGGCACAGATACGCAGTATTTT.

The chain carries TRBV11-2 and TRBJ2-7, with 12 bases fitting TRBD1. Per the germline V gene, CDR1 is SGHAT and CDR2 is FQNNGV. V lost 4 bases and J lost 9; bases outside the gene matches: 10. This CDR3 has 15 residues. The CDR3 DNA is TGTGCCAGCAGCTCCCGGGACAGGGGGCGCTGGGCGCAGTACTTC. Translated: CASSSRDRGRWAQYF.

The V gene is TRBV19, the J gene TRBJ2-1; TRBD2 matches at 9 bases. The CDR3 extends over 16 amino acids. The J segment lost 5 bases and the V segment lost 7 bases, leaving 12 bases of the junction unmatched. Germline V gives CDR1 LNHDA, CDR2 SQIVND (reference sequence). CDR3 coding DNA: TGTGCCAGTACCTCCCTAGCGGGGCCCCCTAACAATGAGCAGTTCTTC. Its translation: CASTSLAGPPNNEQFF.

This clone occurred a few times. The chain uses TRBV28 and TRBJ1-1; 7 bases match TRBD1. Germline V CDR1 and CDR2: MDHEN, SYDVKM. The CDR3 sequence is 21 residues long. Trimming removed 6 bases from V and 1 base from J; junction bases left unmatched: 26. The CDR3 bases are TGTGCCAGCAGGGACTTTATGGTGCGGGTACGGCCTAACAGGGGGAACACTGAAGCTTTCTTT. Its translation: CASRDFMVRVRPNRGNTEAFF.

CDR3 coding DNA: TGTGCCAGCAGCTTAGGATTCCGCCCGGCAGGGGCAGACACTGAAGCTTTCTTT. Its protein is CASSLGFRPAGADTEAFF. The V call is TRBV7-9, the J call TRBJ1-1, with D possibly TRBD1 on 6 matching bases. Germline V gives CDR1 SEHNR, CDR2 FQNEAQ (reference sequence). This CDR3 comprises 18 residues. Between the trimmed V and J ends, which lost 1 base and 3 bases, there was a span of 21 bases.

Only one count was recorded for this clone. The chain employs TRBV23-1 and TRBJ1-3; 7 bases map to TRBD1. TRBV23-1 is filed as an ORF, its function uncertain. The CDR3 is made up of 16 amino acids. The V and J ends lost 2 bases and 4 bases, in that order; junction bases with no gene match: 8. DNA for the CDR3: TGCGCCAGCAGTCAACGTAACAGGGGATCGGGAAACACCATATATTTT. Its protein is CASSQRNRGSGNTIYF.

This clone was seen a single time. V usage is TRBV19 and J usage is TRBJ2-3; 8 nucleotides match TRBD1. The CDR3 contains 16 residues. The germline V gene has CDR1 LNHDA and CDR2 SQIVND (reference sequence). The trim removed 6 bases at V and 2 bases at J, leaving 10 bases unmatched. CDR3 region: CASRPNRGRSTDTQYF. CDR3 nucleotide sequence: TGTGCCAGTAGGCCGAACAGGGGGAGGTCCACAGATACGCAGTATTTT.

The rearrangement uses TRBV2 and TRBJ1-5; D not resolved. Looked up from germline, CDR1 is SNHLY and CDR2 is FYNNEI. With 8 bases removed from V and 3 bases from J, the gap between germline ends came to 8 bases. The CDR3 consists of 12 residues. The CDR3 loop is CASRRTNQPQHF. Here the CDR3 DNA reads TGTGCCAGCCGAAGGACCAATCAGCCCCAGCATTTT.

The chain is built from TRBV5-8 and TRBJ2-3; D is uncertain. The germline gives CDR1 SGHTS, CDR2 YDEGEE. V lost 0 bases to trimming and J lost 0 bases, with 8 bases between them. The CDR3 consists of 15 residues. CDR3 sequence (DNA): TGTGCCAGCAGCTTGGCAGTCCCCAGCACAGATACGCAGTATTTT. Translating gives CASSLAVPSTDTQYF.

V gene TRBV5-8 combines with J gene TRBJ2-5; TRBD2 aligns across 8 bases. V lost 0 bases to trimming and J lost 4 bases; unmatched junction nucleotides: 8. This CDR3 contains 16 residues. Germline CDR1 reads SGHTS; CDR2 reads YDEGEE. In DNA form, the CDR3 reads TGTGCCAGCAGCTTGGCTCTCGGACTAGCCCCAGAGACCCAGTACTTC. It yields the protein CASSLALGLAPETQYF. The entire variable domain, with the rest obtained from reference TRBV5-8 and TRBJ2-5, is as follows: EAGVTQSPTHLIKTRGQQATLRCSPISGHTSVYWYQQALGLGLQFLLWYDEGEERNRGNFPPRFSGRQFPNYSSELNVNALELEDSALYLCASSLALGLAPETQYFGPGTRLLVL.

This clone was recorded a few times. The chain recombines TRBV10-2 with TRBJ1-1; TRBD1 is a possible D gene (5 bases). The CDR3 length is 14 residues. V was shortened by 5 bases and J by 4 bases, with 14 bases between the two germline ends. Looked up from germline, CDR1 is WSHSY and CDR2 is SAAADI. The CDR3 loop is CASSFGGRGTEAFF. In DNA, the CDR3 is TGCGCCAGCAGTTTCGGCGGGAGGGGCACTGAAGCTTTCTTT.

This chain uses TRBV18 with TRBJ1-4, with TRBD1 matching over 8 bases. Germline V gene data show CDR1 as KGHSH and CDR2 as LQKENI. The length of the CDR3 is 15 residues. J was trimmed by 5 bases and V by 1 base; bases with no gene match: 3. CDR3 bases: TGTGCCAGCTCACCACTCGGACAGGGAAATGAAAAACTGTTTTTT. It specifies CASSPLGQGNEKLFF.

This chain connects TRBV15 to TRBJ1-4; D unclear. Germline values: CDR1 LNHNV, CDR2 YYDKDF (reference sequence). Trimming cost V 6 bases and J 6 bases, with 14 bases left between them. This CDR3 is 14 amino acids long. This CDR3 reads CATRRGGDDEKLFF. CDR3 sequence (DNA): TGTGCCACCAGACGTGGAGGCGACGATGAAAAACTGTTTTTT.

The V gene is TRBV4-2, the J gene TRBJ1-2, with D uncertain. CDR3 length equals 12 residues. Germline lookup yields CDR1 LGHNA and CDR2 YNFKEQ. V was cut by 4 bases and J by 8 bases, with 11 bases left in between. CDR3 amino acids: CASSPDAWGYTF. The CDR3 DNA follows: TGTGCCAGCAGCCCGGATGCGTGGGGCTACACCTTC.

In this sample, this clone turned up a few times. The chain employs TRBV2 and TRBJ1-6, with D possibly matching TRBD1 (6 bases). Per the germline V gene, CDR1 is SNHLY and CDR2 is FYNNEI. The V end was cut by 5 bases, the J end by 3 bases, with 8 bases between. The CDR3 contains 14 residues. The CDR3 DNA follows: TGTGCCAGCAGTTGGACAGTCTATAATTCACCCCTCCACTTT. It is translated as CASSWTVYNSPLHF. Variable domain in full (rest from reference TRBV2 and TRBJ1-6): EPEVTQTPSHQVTQMGQEVILRCVPISNHLYFYWYRQILGQKVEFLVSFYNNEISEKSEIFDDQFSVERPDGSNFTLKIRSTKLEDSAMYFCASSWTVYNSPLHFGNGTRLTVT.

The gene calls are TRBV27 and TRBJ1-2; D ambiguous. The CDR3 has 16 residues. CDR1 MNHEY and CDR2 SMNVEV come from the germline V gene (reference sequence). The V and J ends lost 3 bases and 2 bases respectively, with 16 bases between them. CDR3: CASSLSAGRPNYGYTF. The DNA for the CDR3 is TGTGCCAGCAGTTTGTCCGCGGGCAGACCAAACTATGGCTACACCTTC.

This clone was detected once. The chain couples TRBV19 to TRBJ1-5, with a tentative D call TRBD1 (6 bases). Trimming removed 9 bases from V and 9 bases from J, with 21 bases in between. Per germline, CDR1 LNHDA and CDR2 SQIVND (reference sequence). This CDR3 comprises 14 residues. CDR3 residues: CASLQGARGGPQHF. DNA for the CDR3: TGTGCCAGCTTACAGGGAGCCCGGGGGGGGCCCCAGCATTTT.